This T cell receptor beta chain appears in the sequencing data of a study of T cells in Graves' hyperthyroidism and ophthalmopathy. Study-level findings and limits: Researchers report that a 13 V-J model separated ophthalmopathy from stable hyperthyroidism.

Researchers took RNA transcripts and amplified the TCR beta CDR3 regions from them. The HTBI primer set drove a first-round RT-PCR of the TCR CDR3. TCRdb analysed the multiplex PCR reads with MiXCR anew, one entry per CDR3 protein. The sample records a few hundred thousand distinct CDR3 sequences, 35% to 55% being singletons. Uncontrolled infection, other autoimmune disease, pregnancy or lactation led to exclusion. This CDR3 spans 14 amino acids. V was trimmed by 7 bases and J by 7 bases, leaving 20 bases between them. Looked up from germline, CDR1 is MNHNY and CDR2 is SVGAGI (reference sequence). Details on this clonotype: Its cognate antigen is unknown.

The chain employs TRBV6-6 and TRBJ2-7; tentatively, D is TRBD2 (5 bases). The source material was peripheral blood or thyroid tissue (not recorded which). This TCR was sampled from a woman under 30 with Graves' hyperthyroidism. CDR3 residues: CASTQLDSFAEQYF. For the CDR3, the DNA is TGTGCCAGCACCCAACTGGACTCTTTTGCTGAGCAGTACTTC.